These 10 T cell receptor beta chains were all obtained from the same sample, sequenced in a study of T cell responses to AZD1222 COVID-19 vaccine. Generated by immunoSEQ multiplex PCR, the TCRdb table keeps only in-frame clones and is missing some. The profile covers roughly 150,000 clones, with roughly 92% appearing a single time and roughly 1.3% taken by the ten largest. The sequenced sample was peripheral blood, obtained on day 0 of AZD1222 vaccination. These receptors were obtained from an adult in good health.

The chain joins TRBV7-2 to TRBJ1-2, with D perhaps TRBD1 (5 bases). The CDR3 contains 13 residues. Germline loops: CDR1 SGHTA, CDR2 FQGNSA. V lost 7 bases to trimming and J lost 6 bases, with 15 bases between them. CDR3 protein: CASTFTGADGYTF. The CDR3, as DNA: TGTGCCAGCACCTTCACCGGGGCGGATGGCTACACCTTC.

V and J are TRBV18 and TRBJ1-4, with 7 nucleotides matching TRBD1. There are 14 residues in the CDR3. From germline, CDR1 is KGHSH and CDR2 LQKENI. Trimming took 1 base from V and 7 from J; bases not matched to a gene: 3. The CDR3: CASSPQTGPEKLFF. In nucleotides, the CDR3 is TGTGCCAGCTCACCACAGACAGGGCCTGAAAAACTGTTTTTT.

V usage is TRBV19 and J usage is TRBJ1-4; D gene unclear. Deletions cut 4 bases from V and 0 bases from J, with 6 bases between. From germline, CDR1 is LNHDA and CDR2 SQIVND (reference sequence). The CDR3 covers 14 residues. Here the CDR3 DNA reads TGTGCCAGTAGTAATCGCGCAACTAATGAAAAACTGTTTTTT. This sequence encodes CASSNRATNEKLFF. Using reference TRBV19 and TRBJ1-4 for the parts outside the CDR3, the full variable domain is DGGITQSPKYLFRKEGQNVTLSCEQNLNHDAMYWYRQDPGQGLRLIYYSQIVNDFQKGDIAEGYSVSREKKESFPLTVTSAQKNPTAFYLCASSNRATNEKLFFGSGTQLSVL.

This clone was found once. The J gene is TRBJ1-1, the V gene TRBV12-3 or TRBV12-4, with D tentatively TRBD1 (5 bases). This CDR3 comprises 13 residues. The V gene lost 4 bases and the J gene lost 0 bases, with 6 bases spanning the gap. Written as DNA, the CDR3 is TGTGCCAGCAGTTCAGGGTTGAACACTGAAGCTTTCTTT. It specifies CASSSGLNTEAFF.

As DNA, the CDR3 is TGTGCCAGCAGCTTAGGGCAGAATGAAAAACTGTTTTTT. Encoded protein: CASSLGQNEKLFF. The chain couples TRBV7-3 to TRBJ1-4, with D unclear. V gave up 2 bases and J gave up 5 bases, with 6 bases separating them. The CDR3 consists of 13 residues. Germline assignment: CDR1 SGHTA and CDR2 FQGTGA.

The J gene is TRBJ2-7, the V gene TRBV19; 13 positions agree with TRBD2. The V and J ends lost 4 bases and 2 bases, in that order; junction bases with no gene match: 11. CDR3 length: 18 residues. The germline gives CDR1 LNHDA, CDR2 SQIVND (reference sequence). The CDR3 coding sequence is TGTGCCAGTAGTAACCGGGACAGAGGACTAGCGGGAGCCTACGAGCAGTACTTC. It codes for CASSNRDRGLAGAYEQYF.

Written as DNA, the CDR3 is TGTGCCAGTAGTAAACTAGCGGGAGTAGGGGACACCGGGGAGCTGTTTTTT. Protein: CASSKLAGVGDTGELFF. The V call is TRBV19, the J call TRBJ2-2, with 11 nucleotides matching TRBD2. Germline assignment: CDR1 LNHDA and CDR2 SQIVND (reference sequence). Germline trimming cut 4 bases from V and 3 bases from J; bases unmatched to any gene: 7. This CDR3 is built from 17 residues.

The chain carries TRBV7-9 and TRBJ1-2; 10 nucleotides match TRBD1. The CDR3 spans 15 residues. V lost 3 bases and J lost 6; bases outside the gene matches: 7. Germline CDR1 and CDR2: SEHNR and FQNEAQ (reference sequence). The CDR3 bases are TGTGCCAGCAGCTTCAAAACCGGGACAGGGGATGGCTACACCTTC. Encoded protein: CASSFKTGTGDGYTF.

The gene calls are TRBV6-5 and TRBJ2-2; 9 bases are shared with TRBD1. Unmatched junction bases numbered 11, after V lost 10 bases and J lost 8 bases. This CDR3 contains 14 residues. The germline gives CDR1 MNHEY, CDR2 SVGAGI. In DNA, the CDR3 is TGTGCCACCCGACTAGAACAGGGGGCGGGGGAGCTGTTTTTT. This gives the protein CATRLEQGAGELFF.

This clone turned up a few times. This chain connects TRBV6-6 to TRBJ1-3, with unresolved D. Trimming shortened V by 2 bases and J by 0 bases, and 8 bases separated the two germline ends. The CDR3 is made up of 15 amino acids. Germline-derived CDR1 and CDR2 are MNHNY and SVGAGI (reference sequence). The CDR3 DNA is TGTGCCAGCAGTTACCGGCAGAACTCTGGAAACACCATATATTTT. Amino acid sequence: CASSYRQNSGNTIYF.